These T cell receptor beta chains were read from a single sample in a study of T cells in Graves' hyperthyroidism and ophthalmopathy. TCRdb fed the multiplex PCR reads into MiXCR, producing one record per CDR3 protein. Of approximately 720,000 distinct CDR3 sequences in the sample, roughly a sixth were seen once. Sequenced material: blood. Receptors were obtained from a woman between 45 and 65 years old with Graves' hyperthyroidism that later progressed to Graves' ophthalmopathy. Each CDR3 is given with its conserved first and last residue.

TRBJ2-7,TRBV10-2,CASRVAGDRYEQYF
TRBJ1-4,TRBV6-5,CASSYRGGGGEKLFF
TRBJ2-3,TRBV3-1,CASSQRVGSDTQYF
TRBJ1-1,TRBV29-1,CSVLGGYTEAFF
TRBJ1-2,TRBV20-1,CSAFGQDEGYGYTF
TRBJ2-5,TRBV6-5,CASSYSSNPQSETQYF
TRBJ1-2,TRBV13,CASSSASGWLSGQDQSDGYTF
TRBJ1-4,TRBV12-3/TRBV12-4,CASSLAQGGGKLFF
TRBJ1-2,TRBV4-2,CASSPRGATIGYTF
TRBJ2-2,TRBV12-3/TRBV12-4,CTSSPPRETGELFF
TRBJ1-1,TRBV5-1,CASTPIQNTEAFF
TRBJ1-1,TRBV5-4,CASSFHQHTEAFF
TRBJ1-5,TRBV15,CATSRERGKGQPQHF
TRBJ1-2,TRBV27,CASSSALGGQRNYGYTF
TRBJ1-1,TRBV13,CASSLDVQGRDTEAFF
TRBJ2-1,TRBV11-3,CASSLVSGANEQFF
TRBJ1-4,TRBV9,CASSVAEGQGTKLFF
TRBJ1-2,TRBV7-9,CASSLADRLYGYTF
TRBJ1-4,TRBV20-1,CSAPDRVGEKLFF
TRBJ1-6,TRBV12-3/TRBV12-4,CASRPGTENSPLHF
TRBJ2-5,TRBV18,CASSPFVPGQETQYF
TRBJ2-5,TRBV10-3,CAIQDRGRETQYF
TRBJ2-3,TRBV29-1,CSVTGASTDTQYF
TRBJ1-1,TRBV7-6,CASSYLRGMNTEAFF
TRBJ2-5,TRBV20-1,CSAAGTSGQETQYF
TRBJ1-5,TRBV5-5,CASSLDEAVSNQPQHF
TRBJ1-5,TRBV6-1,CASSEDGHGDQPQHF
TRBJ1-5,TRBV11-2,CASSPTGGVNQPQHF
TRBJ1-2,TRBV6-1,CASSTGAANYGYTF
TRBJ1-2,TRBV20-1,CSATGTGVPYGYTF